The 12 T cell receptor beta chains presented below share a single source sample, sequenced in a study of blood T cell repertoires in COVID-19. Assay used: immunoSEQ multiplex PCR; TCRdb lists only in-frame clones, some missing. The sample includes around 120,000 clones, roughly 89% seen only once; the top ten take under 4.5%. Sequencing was done on a sample of peripheral blood. These receptors were collected from a woman aged 60-75 years with COVID-19, enrolled during active disease.

CDR3 DNA: TGCGCCAGCAGCTTGGCTGGGCAGAATGGCTACACCTTC. This codes for CASSLAGQNGYTF. The chain employs TRBV5-1 and TRBJ1-2, with D unresolved. Germline V gene data show CDR1 as SGHRS and CDR2 as YFSETQ. The CDR3 spans 13 residues. V was trimmed by 0 bases and J by 6 bases, leaving 9 bases between them.

The rearrangement joins TRBV5-1 to TRBJ2-1; TRBD1 agrees at 9 bases. The CDR3 has 15 amino acids. Germline V gene sequence: CDR1 SGHRS, CDR2 YFSETQ. With 5 bases clipped from V and 6 bases from J, the junction kept 9 bases outside the gene matches. Here the CDR3 reads CASRIADRGFNEQFF. CDR3 in DNA: TGCGCCAGCAGGATTGCCGACAGGGGGTTCAATGAGCAGTTCTTC.

The V gene is TRBV7-6, the J gene TRBJ1-2; maybe TRBD1 (5 bases). The CDR3 sequence is 16 residues long. Germline CDR1 SGHVS, CDR2 FNYEAQ. V gave up 0 bases and J gave up 1 base, with 12 bases separating them. The CDR3 region has the DNA TGTGCCAGCAGCTTAGCCCAGGGAATAAATAACTATGGCTACACCTTC. Amino acids: CASSLAQGINNYGYTF.

This chain connects TRBV15 to TRBJ1-1; TRBD1 might be the D (5 bases). V lost 5 bases and J lost 3, with 16 bases in between. The CDR3 runs to 15 residues. Germline V gives CDR1 LNHNV, CDR2 YYDKDF (reference sequence). The chain's CDR3 is CATSGRVPGDTEAFF. CDR3 DNA: TGTGCCACCAGCGGGCGGGTCCCGGGGGACACTGAAGCTTTCTTT. The whole variable domain, remainder taken from reference TRBV15 and TRBJ1-1, is DAMVIQNPRYQVTQFGKPVTLSCSQTLNHNVMYWYQQKSSQAPKLLFHYYDKDFNNEADTPDNFQSRRPNTSFCFLDIRSPGLGDTAMYLCATSGRVPGDTEAFFGQGTRLTVV.

This sequence joins TRBV29-1 and TRBJ2-1, with a weak D call TRBD2 (5 bases). This CDR3 comprises 13 residues. The germline V gene has CDR1 SQVTM and CDR2 ANQGSEA. Trimming left V 3 bases short and J 5 bases short, with 11 bases between. CDR3 bases: TGCAGCGTTGAGTATTCGGGGAACAATGAGCAGTTCTTC. Its protein product is CSVEYSGNNEQFF.

The rearrangement joins TRBV19 to TRBJ1-1; 10 nucleotides agree with TRBD1. The V and J ends lost 5 bases and 3 bases, in that order; junction bases with no gene match: 3. The CDR3 consists of 14 residues. Germline V gene sequence: CDR1 LNHDA, CDR2 SQIVND (reference sequence). In nucleotides, the CDR3 is TGTGCCAGTAGTCTCGGACAGGGGGACACTGAAGCTTTCTTT. Translation gives CASSLGQGDTEAFF.

This chain uses TRBV5-1 with TRBJ2-7; 9 nucleotides line up with TRBD1. There are 14 residues in the CDR3. Trimming at V came to 4 bases and at J to 3 bases, leaving 5 bases not matched to a gene. The germline V gene encodes CDR1 SGHRS and CDR2 YFSETQ. The CDR3 DNA reads as TGCGCCAGCAGCACCGGGACAGGGTTCTACGAGCAGTACTTC. Translation gives CASSTGTGFYEQYF. Full variable domain (missing parts from reference TRBV5-1 and TRBJ2-7): KAGVTQTPRYLIKTRGQQVTLSCSPISGHRSVSWYQQTPGQGLQFLFEYFSETQRNKGNFPGRFSGRQFSNSRSEMNVSTLELGDSALYLCASSTGTGFYEQYFGPGTRLTVT.

The CDR3 nucleotides read TGTGCCAGCAGCTTAAGAGACACGTACCAAGAGACCCAGTACTTC. Translating gives CASSLRDTYQETQYF. This chain joins TRBV7-9 and TRBJ2-5; no clear D. Germline CDR1 reads SEHNR; CDR2 reads FQNEAQ (reference sequence). V was clipped by 2 bases and J by 0 bases, with 10 bases between them. The CDR3 is 15 residues long.

The chain links TRBV5-1 to TRBJ2-5; weak D call: TRBD1 (5 bases). Germline V CDR1 and CDR2: SGHRS, YFSETQ. The CDR3 spans 14 residues. V was trimmed by 0 bases and J by 4 bases, leaving 10 bases between them. Here the CDR3 DNA reads TGCGCCAGCAGCTTGGATCAGGGCGGAGAGACCCAGTACTTC. Its protein product is CASSLDQGGETQYF.

The CDR3 loop reads CASSGRPPSDTEAFF. CDR3 DNA: TGTGCCAGCAGTGGGCGACCCCCTTCTGACACTGAAGCTTTCTTT. The rearrangement uses TRBV6-2 or TRBV6-3 and TRBJ1-1; D call uncertain. Germline CDR1 MNHEY, CDR2 SVGEGT. This CDR3 spans 15 amino acids. V was trimmed by 5 bases and J by 3 bases, leaving 16 bases between them.

This clone was seen just once. The chain carries TRBV5-1 and TRBJ2-2, with TRBD2 matching 8 bases. This CDR3 is built from 17 residues. Germline assignment: CDR1 SGHRS and CDR2 YFSETQ. With 3 bases clipped from V and 5 bases from J, the junction kept 12 bases outside the gene matches. The CDR3 reads CASSWELAGEITGELFF. The CDR3 DNA reads TGCGCCAGCAGCTGGGAGCTAGCGGGTGAGATTACCGGGGAGCTGTTTTTT.

The chain links TRBV9 to TRBJ2-1; D is uncertain. Germline V gives CDR1 SGDLS, CDR2 YYNGEE. This CDR3 comprises 13 residues. V lost 1 base to trimming and J lost 6 bases, with 8 bases between them. The CDR3 loop reads CASSVYAFNEQFF. The CDR3 DNA is TGTGCCAGCAGCGTATACGCGTTCAATGAGCAGTTCTTC.